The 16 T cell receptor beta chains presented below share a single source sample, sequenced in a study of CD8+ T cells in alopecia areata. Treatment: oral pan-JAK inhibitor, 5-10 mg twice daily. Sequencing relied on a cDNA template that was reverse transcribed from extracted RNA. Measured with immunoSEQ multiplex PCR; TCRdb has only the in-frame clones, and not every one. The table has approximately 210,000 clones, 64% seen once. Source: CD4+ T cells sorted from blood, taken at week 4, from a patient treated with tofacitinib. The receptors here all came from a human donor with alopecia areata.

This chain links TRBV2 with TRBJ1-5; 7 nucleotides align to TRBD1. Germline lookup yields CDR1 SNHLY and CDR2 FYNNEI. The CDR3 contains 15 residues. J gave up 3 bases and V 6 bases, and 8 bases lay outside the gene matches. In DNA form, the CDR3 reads TGTGCCAGCAGCACAGGGGTCCTTGACAATCAGCCCCAGCATTTT. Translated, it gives CASSTGVLDNQPQHF.

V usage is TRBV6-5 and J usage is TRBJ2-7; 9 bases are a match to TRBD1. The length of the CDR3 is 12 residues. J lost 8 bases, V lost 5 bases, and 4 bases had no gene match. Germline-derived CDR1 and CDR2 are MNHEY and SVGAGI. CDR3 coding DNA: TGTGCCAGCAGTAGACAGGGGGGCAAGCAGTACTTC. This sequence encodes CASSRQGGKQYF.

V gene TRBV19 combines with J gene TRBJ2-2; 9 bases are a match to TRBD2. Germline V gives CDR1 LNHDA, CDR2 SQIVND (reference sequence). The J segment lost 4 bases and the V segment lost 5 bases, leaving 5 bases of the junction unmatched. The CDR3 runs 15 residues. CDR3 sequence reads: CASSPRTSVTGELFF. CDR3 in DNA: TGTGCCAGTAGTCCCCGGACTAGCGTCACCGGGGAGCTGTTTTTT.

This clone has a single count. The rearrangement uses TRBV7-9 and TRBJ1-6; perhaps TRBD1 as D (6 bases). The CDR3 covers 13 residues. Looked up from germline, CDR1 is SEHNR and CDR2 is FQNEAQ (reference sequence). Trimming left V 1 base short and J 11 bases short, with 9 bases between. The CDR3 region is CASSLGGGTPLHF. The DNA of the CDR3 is TGTGCCAGCAGCTTAGGAGGGGGAACACCCCTCCACTTT.

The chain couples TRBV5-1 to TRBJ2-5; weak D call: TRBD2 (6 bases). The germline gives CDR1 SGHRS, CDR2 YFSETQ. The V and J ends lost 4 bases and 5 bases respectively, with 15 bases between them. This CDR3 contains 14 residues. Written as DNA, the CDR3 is TGCGCCAGCAGCCGGACGGGGGAGACGGAGACCCAGTACTTC. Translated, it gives CASSRTGETETQYF.

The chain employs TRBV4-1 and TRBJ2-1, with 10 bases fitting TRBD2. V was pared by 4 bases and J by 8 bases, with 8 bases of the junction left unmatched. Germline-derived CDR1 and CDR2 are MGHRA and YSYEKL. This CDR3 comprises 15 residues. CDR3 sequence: CASSRVSGGSYEQFF. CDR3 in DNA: TGCGCCAGCAGCCGGGTTAGCGGGGGGTCATATGAGCAGTTCTTC.

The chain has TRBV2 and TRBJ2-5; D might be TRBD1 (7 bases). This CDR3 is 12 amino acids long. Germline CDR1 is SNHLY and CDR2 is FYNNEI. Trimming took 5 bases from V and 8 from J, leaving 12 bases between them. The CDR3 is CASSPRGETQYF. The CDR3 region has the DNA TGTGCCAGCAGTCCCAGGGGGGAAACCCAGTACTTC.

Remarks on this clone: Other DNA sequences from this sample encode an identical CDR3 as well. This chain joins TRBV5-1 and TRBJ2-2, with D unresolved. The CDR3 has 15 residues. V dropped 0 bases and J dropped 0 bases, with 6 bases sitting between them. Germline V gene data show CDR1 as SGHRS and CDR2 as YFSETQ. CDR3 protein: CASSLGHANTGELFF. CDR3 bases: TGCGCCAGCAGCTTGGGACACGCGAACACCGGGGAGCTGTTTTTT.

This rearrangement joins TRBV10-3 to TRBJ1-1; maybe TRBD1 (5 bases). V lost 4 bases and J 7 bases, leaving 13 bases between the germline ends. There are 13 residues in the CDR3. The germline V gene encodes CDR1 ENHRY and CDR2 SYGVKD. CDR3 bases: TGTGCCATCAGTGCTCCGGGACTGGGTGAAGCTTTCTTT. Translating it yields CAISAPGLGEAFF.

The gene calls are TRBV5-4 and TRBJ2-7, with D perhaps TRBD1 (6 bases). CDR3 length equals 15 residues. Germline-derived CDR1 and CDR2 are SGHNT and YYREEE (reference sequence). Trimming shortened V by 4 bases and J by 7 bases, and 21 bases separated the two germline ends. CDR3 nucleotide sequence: TGTGCCAGCAGCCGCCCCGGGACACCCGGAGAGGAGCAGTACTTC. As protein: CASSRPGTPGEEQYF.

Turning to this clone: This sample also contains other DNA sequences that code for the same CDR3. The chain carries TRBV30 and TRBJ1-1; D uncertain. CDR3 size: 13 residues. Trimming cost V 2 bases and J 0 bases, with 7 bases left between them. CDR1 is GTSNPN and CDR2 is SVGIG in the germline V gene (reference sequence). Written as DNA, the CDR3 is TGTGCCTGGAGTAGAGGTATGAACACTGAAGCTTTCTTT. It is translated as CAWSRGMNTEAFF.

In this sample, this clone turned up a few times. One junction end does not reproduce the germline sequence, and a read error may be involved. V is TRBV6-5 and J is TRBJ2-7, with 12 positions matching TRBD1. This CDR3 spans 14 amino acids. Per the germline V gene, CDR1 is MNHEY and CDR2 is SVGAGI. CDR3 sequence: CTSSHGTGGIGQYF. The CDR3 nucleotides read TGTACCAGCAGCCACGGGACAGGGGGCATAGGGCAGTACTTC.

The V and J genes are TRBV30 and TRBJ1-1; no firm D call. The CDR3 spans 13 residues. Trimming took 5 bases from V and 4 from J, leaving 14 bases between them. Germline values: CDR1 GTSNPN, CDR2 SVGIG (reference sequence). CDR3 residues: CAWDKAAGTEAFF. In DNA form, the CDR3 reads TGTGCCTGGGATAAAGCGGCCGGCACTGAAGCTTTCTTT.

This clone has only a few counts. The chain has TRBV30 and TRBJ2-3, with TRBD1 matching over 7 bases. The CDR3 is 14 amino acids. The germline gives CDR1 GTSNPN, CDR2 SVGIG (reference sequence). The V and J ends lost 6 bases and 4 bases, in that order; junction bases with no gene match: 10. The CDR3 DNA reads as TGTGCCTGCACCCCGGGACAGACGGCAGATACGCAGTATTTT. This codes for CACTPGQTADTQYF.

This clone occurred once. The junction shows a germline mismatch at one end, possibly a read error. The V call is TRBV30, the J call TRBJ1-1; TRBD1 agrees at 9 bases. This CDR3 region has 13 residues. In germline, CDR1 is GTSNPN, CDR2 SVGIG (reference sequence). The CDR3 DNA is TGTGCCCGGAGCGGACAGGGGACCACTGAAGCTTTCTTT. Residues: CARSGQGTTEAFF. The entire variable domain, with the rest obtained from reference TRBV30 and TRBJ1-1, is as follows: SQTIHQWPATLVQPVGSPLSLECTVEGTSNPNLYWYRQAAGRGLQLLFYSVGIGQISSEVPQNLSASRPQDRQFILSSKKLLLSDSGFYLCARSGQGTTEAFFGQGTRLTVV.

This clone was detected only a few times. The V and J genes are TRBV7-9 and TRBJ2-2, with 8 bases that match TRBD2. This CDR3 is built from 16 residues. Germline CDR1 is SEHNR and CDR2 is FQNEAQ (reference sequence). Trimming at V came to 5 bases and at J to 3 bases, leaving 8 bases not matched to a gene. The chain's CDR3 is CASSPPGGPDTGELFF. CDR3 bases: TGTGCCAGCAGCCCCCCGGGGGGGCCCGACACCGGGGAGCTGTTTTTT.